This T cell receptor (beta chain) derives from a study of blood T cell repertoires in COVID-19. This clone was counted once. Methods used by the authors: Reference gene primer amplification gave nucleated cell count estimates. Data came from immunoSEQ multiplex PCR; TCRdb stores just in-frame clones and leaves some out. V, J and clone size are those of that table, while D and trimming were read from the DNA. The data show some 220,000 clones, 65% to 90% seen once. V was trimmed by 4 bases and J by 6 bases, leaving 16 bases between them. CDR3 length: 15 residues. CDR1 is SGHRS, CDR2 YFSETQ, per germline.

The sequencing sample was made of peripheral blood. The clonotype originates from a man aged 50 to 59 with active or convalescent COVID-19. The V gene is TRBV5-1, the J gene TRBJ2-2; possibly TRBD1 for D (7 bases). DNA for the CDR3: TGCGCCAGCAGCGTAGGGACAGCGGGTGCCGGGGAGCTGTTTTTT. Its translation is CASSVGTAGAGELFF. The variable domain in full, with the rest retrieved from reference TRBV5-1 and TRBJ2-2, is KAGVTQTPRYLIKTRGQQVTLSCSPISGHRSVSWYQQTPGQGLQFLFEYFSETQRNKGNFPGRFSGRQFSNSRSEMNVSTLELGDSALYLCASSVGTAGAGELFFGEGSRLTVL.